The clone carrying this T cell receptor beta chain was found a few times. This CDR3 is 15 amino acids long. Trimming removed 5 bases at V and 8 bases at J, with 21 bases between. CDR1 is MDHEN, CDR2 SYDVKM, per germline. These data come from a study of T cells after yellow fever vaccination. From the 5' RACE reads, TCRdb called clonotypes with MiXCR, one entry per CDR3 protein. The sample records some 320,000 distinct CDR3 sequences, about 9.5% being singletons. The source is a man aged 18-30 years who received the YFV17D yellow fever vaccine. The sequences come from PBMCs, collected on the day of the first yellow fever vaccination. The rearrangement links TRBV28 to TRBJ1-2; no clear D. CDR3 region: CASSPTGRGLPGYTF. CDR3 DNA sequence: TGTGCCAGCAGTCCTACGGGAAGAGGGTTGCCCGGCTACACCTTC.